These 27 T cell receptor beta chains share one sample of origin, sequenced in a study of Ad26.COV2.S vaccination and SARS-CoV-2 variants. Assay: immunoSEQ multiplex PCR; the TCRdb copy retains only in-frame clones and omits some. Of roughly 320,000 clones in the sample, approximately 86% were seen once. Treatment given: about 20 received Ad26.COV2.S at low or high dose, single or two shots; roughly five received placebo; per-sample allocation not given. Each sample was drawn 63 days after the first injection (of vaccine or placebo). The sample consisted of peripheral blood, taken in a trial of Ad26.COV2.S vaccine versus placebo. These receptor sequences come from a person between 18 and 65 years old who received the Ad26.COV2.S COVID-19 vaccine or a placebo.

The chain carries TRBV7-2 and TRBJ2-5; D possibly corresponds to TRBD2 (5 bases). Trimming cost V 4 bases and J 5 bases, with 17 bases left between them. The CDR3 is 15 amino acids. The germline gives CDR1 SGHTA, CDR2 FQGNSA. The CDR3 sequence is CASSSQRGPLETQYF. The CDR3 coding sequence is TGTGCCAGCAGCTCCCAACGGGGTCCCCTCGAGACCCAGTACTTC.

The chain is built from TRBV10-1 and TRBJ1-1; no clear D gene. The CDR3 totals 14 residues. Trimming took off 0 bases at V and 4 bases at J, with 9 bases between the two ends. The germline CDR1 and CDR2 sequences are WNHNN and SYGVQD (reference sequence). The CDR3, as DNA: TGCGCCAGCAGTGAGTCCGGTAAGGGCACTGAAGCTTTCTTT. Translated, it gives CASSESGKGTEAFF.

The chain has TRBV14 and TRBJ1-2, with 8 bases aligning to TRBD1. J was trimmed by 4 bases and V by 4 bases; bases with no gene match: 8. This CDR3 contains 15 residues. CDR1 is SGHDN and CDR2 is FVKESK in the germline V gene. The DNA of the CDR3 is TGTGCCAGCAGCCCTACGGACAGGGCTATCTATGGCTACACCTTC. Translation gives CASSPTDRAIYGYTF.

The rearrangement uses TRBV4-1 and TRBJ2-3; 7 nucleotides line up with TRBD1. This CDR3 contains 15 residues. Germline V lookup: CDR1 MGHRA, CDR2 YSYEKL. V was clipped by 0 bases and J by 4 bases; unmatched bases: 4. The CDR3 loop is CASSQDTGAPDTQYF. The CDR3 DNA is TGCGCCAGCAGCCAAGATACAGGGGCGCCAGATACGCAGTATTTT.

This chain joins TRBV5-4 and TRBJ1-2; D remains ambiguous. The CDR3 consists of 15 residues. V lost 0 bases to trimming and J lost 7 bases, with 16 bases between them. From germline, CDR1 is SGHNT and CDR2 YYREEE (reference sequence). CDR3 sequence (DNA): TGTGCCAGCAGCTTGGAAAGGGTAGTCATTGGTGGCTACACCTTC. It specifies CASSLERVVIGGYTF.

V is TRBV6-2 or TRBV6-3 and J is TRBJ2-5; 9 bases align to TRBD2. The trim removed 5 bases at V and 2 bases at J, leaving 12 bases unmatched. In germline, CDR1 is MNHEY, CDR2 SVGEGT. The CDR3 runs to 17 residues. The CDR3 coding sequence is TGTGCCAGCAGTCTACCCTCGCGGGGGGGGAAACAAGAGACCCAGTACTTC. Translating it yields CASSLPSRGGKQETQYF.

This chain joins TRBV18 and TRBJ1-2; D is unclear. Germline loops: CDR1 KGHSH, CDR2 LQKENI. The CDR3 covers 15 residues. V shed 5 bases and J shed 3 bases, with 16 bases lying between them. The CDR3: CASSDRFSSDYGYTF. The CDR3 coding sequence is TGTGCCAGCTCAGACCGATTCTCCAGTGACTATGGCTACACCTTC.

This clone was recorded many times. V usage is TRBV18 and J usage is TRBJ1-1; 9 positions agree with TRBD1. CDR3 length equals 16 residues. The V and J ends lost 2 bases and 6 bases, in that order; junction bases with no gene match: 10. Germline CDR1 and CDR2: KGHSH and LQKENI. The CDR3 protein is CASSPGTGPNGAEAFF. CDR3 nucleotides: TGTGCCAGCTCACCAGGGACAGGGCCCAATGGCGCTGAAGCTTTCTTT.

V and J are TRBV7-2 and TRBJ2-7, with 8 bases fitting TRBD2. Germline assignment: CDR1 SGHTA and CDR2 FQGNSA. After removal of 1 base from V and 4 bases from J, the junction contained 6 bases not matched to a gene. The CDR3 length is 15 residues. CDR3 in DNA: TGTGCCAGCAGCTTAGGGCGGGGGGAGGAGTACGAGCAGTACTTC. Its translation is CASSLGRGEEYEQYF.

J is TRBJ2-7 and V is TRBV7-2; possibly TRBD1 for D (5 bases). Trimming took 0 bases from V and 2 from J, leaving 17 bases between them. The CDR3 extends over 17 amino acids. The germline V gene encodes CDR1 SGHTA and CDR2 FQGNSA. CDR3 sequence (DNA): TGTGCCAGCAGCTTAGCGCCCCAAGGGGCGTGGGCCTACGAGCAGTACTTC. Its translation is CASSLAPQGAWAYEQYF.

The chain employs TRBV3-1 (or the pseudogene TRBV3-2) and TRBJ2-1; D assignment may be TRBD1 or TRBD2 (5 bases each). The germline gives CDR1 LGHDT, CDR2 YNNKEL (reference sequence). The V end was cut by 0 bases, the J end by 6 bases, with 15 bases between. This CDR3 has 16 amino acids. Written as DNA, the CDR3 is TGTGCCAGCAGCCAAGATCCCGGGGCTAAGAGCAATGAGCAGTTCTTC. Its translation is CASSQDPGAKSNEQFF.

This CDR3 is CASRHQWDTNEQFF. The DNA of the CDR3 is TGTGCCAGCAGACATCAATGGGACACCAATGAGCAGTTCTTC. V usage is TRBV6-5 and J usage is TRBJ2-1; D might be TRBD1 (6 bases). This CDR3 spans 14 amino acids. Trimming pared 6 bases from V and 6 bases from J, leaving 15 bases between. Germline V gives CDR1 MNHEY, CDR2 SVGAGI.

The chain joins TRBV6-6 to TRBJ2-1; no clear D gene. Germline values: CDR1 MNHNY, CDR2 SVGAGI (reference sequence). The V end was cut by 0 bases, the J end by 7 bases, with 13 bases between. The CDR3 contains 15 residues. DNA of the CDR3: TGTGCCAGCAGTTACTCCCCCGGCAACTCAAATGAGCAGTTCTTC. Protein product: CASSYSPGNSNEQFF.

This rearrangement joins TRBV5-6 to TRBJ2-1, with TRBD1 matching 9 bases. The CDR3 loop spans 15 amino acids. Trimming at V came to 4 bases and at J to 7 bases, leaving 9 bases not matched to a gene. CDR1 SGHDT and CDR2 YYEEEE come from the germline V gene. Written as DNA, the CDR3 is TGTGCCAGCAGCCCTACCGGGACAGGGTGGAATGAGCAGTTCTTC. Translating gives CASSPTGTGWNEQFF.

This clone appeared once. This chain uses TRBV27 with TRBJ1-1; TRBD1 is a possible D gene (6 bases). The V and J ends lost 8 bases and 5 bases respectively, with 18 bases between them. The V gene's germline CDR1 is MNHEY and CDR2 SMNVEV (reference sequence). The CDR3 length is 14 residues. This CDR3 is CASSPHRVGTEAFF. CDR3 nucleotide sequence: TGTGCCAGCTCCCCGCACAGGGTGGGAACTGAAGCTTTCTTT.

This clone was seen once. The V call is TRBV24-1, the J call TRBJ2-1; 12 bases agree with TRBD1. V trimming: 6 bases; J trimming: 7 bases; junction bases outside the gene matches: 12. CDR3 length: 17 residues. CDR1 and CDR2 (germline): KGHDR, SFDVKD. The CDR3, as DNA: TGTGCCACCAGTTCGGGTTGGGGGGACAGGGGGCTTAATGAGCAGTTCTTC. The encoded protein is CATSSGWGDRGLNEQFF.

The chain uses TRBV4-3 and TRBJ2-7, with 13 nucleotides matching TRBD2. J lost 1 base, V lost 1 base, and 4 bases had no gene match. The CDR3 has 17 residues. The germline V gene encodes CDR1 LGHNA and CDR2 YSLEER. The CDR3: CASSQGRTSGGSYEQYF. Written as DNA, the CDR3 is TGCGCCAGCAGCCAAGGGAGGACTAGCGGGGGATCCTACGAGCAGTACTTC.

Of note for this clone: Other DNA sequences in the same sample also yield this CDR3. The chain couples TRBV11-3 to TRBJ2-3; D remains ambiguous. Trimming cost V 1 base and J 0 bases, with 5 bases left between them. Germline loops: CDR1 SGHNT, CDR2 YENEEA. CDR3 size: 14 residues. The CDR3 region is CASSLGASTDTQYF. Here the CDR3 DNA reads TGTGCCAGCAGCTTAGGGGCCAGCACAGATACGCAGTATTTT.

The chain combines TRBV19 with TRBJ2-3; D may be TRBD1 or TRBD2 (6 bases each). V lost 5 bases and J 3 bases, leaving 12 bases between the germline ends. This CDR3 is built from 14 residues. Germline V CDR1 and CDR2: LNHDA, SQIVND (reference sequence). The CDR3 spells CASSRGLQTDTQYF. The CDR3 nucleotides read TGTGCCAGTAGTCGGGGGCTACAAACAGATACGCAGTATTTT.

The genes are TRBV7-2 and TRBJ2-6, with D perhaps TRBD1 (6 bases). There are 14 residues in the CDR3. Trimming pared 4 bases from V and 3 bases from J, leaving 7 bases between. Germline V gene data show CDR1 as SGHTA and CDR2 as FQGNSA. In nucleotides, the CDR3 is TGTGCCAGCAGCTGGACAGATGGGGCCAACGTCCTGACTTTC. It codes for CASSWTDGANVLTF.

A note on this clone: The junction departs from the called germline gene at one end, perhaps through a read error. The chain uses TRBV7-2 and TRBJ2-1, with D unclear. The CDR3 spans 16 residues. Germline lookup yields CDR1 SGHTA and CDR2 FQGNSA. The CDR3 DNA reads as TGTGTCAGCAGCTTAATCGTCAGGAGCTCCTACAATGAGCAGTTCTTC. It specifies CVSSLIVRSSYNEQFF.

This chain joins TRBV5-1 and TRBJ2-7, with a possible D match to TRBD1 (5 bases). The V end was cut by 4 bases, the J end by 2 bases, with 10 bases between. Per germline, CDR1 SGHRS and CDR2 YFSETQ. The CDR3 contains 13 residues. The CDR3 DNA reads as TGCGCCAGCAGCATGCAGGGCCCCTACGAGCAGTACTTC. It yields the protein CASSMQGPYEQYF.

The CDR3 sequence is CASRGPFTEAFF. The CDR3 DNA is TGTGCCAGCAGGGGGCCGTTCACTGAAGCTTTCTTT. The V and J genes are TRBV6-5 and TRBJ1-1, with TRBD1 as a possible D gene (5 bases). Deletions cut 6 bases from V and 4 bases from J, with 9 bases between. The germline CDR1 and CDR2 sequences are MNHEY and SVGAGI. The CDR3 loop spans 12 amino acids.

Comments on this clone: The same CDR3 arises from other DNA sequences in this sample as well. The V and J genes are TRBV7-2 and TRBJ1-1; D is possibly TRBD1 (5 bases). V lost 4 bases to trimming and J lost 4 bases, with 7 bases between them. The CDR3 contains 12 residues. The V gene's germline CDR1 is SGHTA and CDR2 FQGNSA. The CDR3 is CASSSGGTEAFF. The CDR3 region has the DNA TGTGCCAGCAGCTCGGGGGGCACTGAAGCTTTCTTT.

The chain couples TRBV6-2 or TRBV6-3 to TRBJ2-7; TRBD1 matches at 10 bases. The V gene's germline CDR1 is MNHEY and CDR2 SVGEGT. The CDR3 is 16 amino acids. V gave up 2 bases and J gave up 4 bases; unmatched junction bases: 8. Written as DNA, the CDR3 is TGTGCCAGCAGTTACAGGGAACCGGGACAGGGGTACGAGCAGTACTTC. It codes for CASSYREPGQGYEQYF.

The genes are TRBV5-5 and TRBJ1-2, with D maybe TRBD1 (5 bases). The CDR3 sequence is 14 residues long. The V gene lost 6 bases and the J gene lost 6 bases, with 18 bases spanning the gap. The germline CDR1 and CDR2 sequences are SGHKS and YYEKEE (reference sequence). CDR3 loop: CASTRTPQDDGYTF. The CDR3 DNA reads TGTGCCAGCACCCGAACACCACAGGACGATGGCTACACCTTC. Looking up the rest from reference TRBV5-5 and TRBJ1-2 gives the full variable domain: DAGVTQSPTHLIKTRGQQVTLRCSPISGHKSVSWYQQVLGQGPQFIFQYYEKEERGRGNFPDRFSARQFPNYSSELNVNALLLGDSALYLCASTRTPQDDGYTFGSGTRLTVV.

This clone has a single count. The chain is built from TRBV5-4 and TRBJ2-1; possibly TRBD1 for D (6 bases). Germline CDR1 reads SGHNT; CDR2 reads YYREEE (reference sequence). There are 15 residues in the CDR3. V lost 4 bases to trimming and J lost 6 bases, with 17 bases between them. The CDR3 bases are TGTGCCAGCAGCGACCCGACAGGTGTATCCAATGAGCAGTTCTTC. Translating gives CASSDPTGVSNEQFF.